The 19 T cell receptor beta chains below all came from one sample that was sequenced in a study of breast tumors, draining lymph nodes, adjacent tissues. TCRdb processed the multiplex PCR reads anew with MiXCR; each CDR3 protein has one entry. This table has more than 20,000 distinct CDR3 sequences, roughly 58% appearing once. Sequenced input: breast tumor tissue. Source of these receptors: a female donor with breast cancer. Some clones in this sample may be carry-over from other donors' samples.

The chain employs TRBV2 and TRBJ2-6, with D uncertain. Trimming removed 7 bases from V and 0 bases from J, with 4 bases in between. Germline CDR1 reads SNHLY; CDR2 reads FYNNEI. The CDR3 extends over 13 amino acids. The CDR3 sequence is CASIPSGANVLTF. In DNA form, the CDR3 reads TGTGCCAGCATCCCCTCTGGGGCCAACGTCCTGACTTTC. The variable domain in full, completed from reference TRBV2 and TRBJ2-6, reads EPEVTQTPSHQVTQMGQEVILRCVPISNHLYFYWYRQILGQKVEFLVSFYNNEISEKSEIFDDQFSVERPDGSNFTLKIRSTKLEDSAMYFCASIPSGANVLTFGAGSRLTVL.

V and J are TRBV10-3 and TRBJ2-3, with TRBD2 identical over 12 bases. V was pared by 8 bases and J by 1 base, with 13 bases of the junction left unmatched. The CDR3 is 18 residues long. CDR1 ENHRY and CDR2 SYGVKD come from the germline V gene. In nucleotides, the CDR3 is TGTGCCATCGCGTTTCGGCTAGCGGGGGGGCCTGGCACAGATACGCAGTATTTT. Translation gives CAIAFRLAGGPGTDTQYF.

The chain recombines TRBV20-1 with TRBJ2-1; D perhaps matches TRBD1 (6 bases). CDR3 size: 12 residues. The V end was cut by 5 bases, the J end by 5 bases, with 10 bases between. Looked up from germline, CDR1 is DFQATT and CDR2 is SNEGSKA (reference sequence). Here the CDR3 DNA reads TGCAGTGCTCAGGGGATCAACAATGAGCAGTTCTTC. Translating it yields CSAQGINNEQFF.

The V and J genes are TRBV20-1 and TRBJ2-7; D is tentatively TRBD1 or TRBD2 (5 bases each). Trimming left V 4 bases short and J 4 bases short, with 14 bases between. The CDR3 spans 13 residues. CDR1 is DFQATT, CDR2 SNEGSKA, per germline (reference sequence). The CDR3 is CSATTGTLYEQYF. In nucleotides, the CDR3 is TGCAGTGCTACTACCGGGACCCTTTACGAGCAGTACTTC.

As to this clonotype: Its ends do not fully match the called genes, so a read error is possible. The chain carries TRBV20-1 and TRBJ1-2, with 8 bases fitting TRBD1. CDR3 size: 14 residues. Germline CDR1 reads DFQATT; CDR2 reads SNEGSKA (reference sequence). The CDR3 is CSAPRTGLNSGYTF. CDR3 bases: TGCAGTGCCCCGAGGACAGGGCTAAACTCTGGCTACACCTTC.

J is TRBJ2-4 and V is TRBV28; 14 nucleotides line up with TRBD2. Germline trimming cut 8 bases from V and 3 bases from J; bases unmatched to any gene: 15. The CDR3 totals 19 residues. CDR1 and CDR2 from the germline V gene are MDHEN and SYDVKM. CDR3 nucleotide sequence: TGTGCCAGCTTCCCAGGGGGACTAGCGGGAGTGGAAGACAAAAACATTCAGTACTTC. It codes for CASFPGGLAGVEDKNIQYF. Together with reference TRBV28 and TRBJ2-4, the CDR3 gives the full variable domain: DVKVTQSSRYLVKRTGEKVFLECVQDMDHENMFWYRQDPGLGLRLIYFSYDVKMKEKGDIPEGYSVSREKKERFSLILESASTNQTSMYLCASFPGGLAGVEDKNIQYFGAGTRLSVL.

This clonotype was seen repeatedly, ten times or more. The V and J genes are TRBV18 and TRBJ2-3; 13 bases agree with TRBD2. From germline, CDR1 is KGHSH and CDR2 LQKENI. The CDR3 runs to 16 residues. V lost 4 bases, J lost 4 bases, and 5 bases stayed unmatched. CDR3 coding DNA: TGTGCCAGCTCACGAGGACTAGCGGGAGAGGCAGATACGCAGTATTTT. Protein: CASSRGLAGEADTQYF.

The chain joins TRBV5-6 to TRBJ2-1; D is ambiguous. CDR3 length: 12 amino acids. Per germline, CDR1 SGHDT and CDR2 YYEEEE. V gave up 5 bases and J gave up 10 bases, with 13 bases separating them. The CDR3 DNA reads as TGTGCCAGCAGAACCCTCTCCAGGGAGCAGTTCTTC. Residues: CASRTLSREQFF.

This clonotype ranks as medium-sized (0.01 to 0.1%). CDR3 DNA: TGCAGTGCCAGCCTAGCGGAATTCTCCTACGAGCAGTACTTC. Its protein is CSASLAEFSYEQYF. This chain joins TRBV20-1 and TRBJ2-7; 7 bases are a match to TRBD2. The germline CDR1 and CDR2 sequences are DFQATT and SNEGSKA (reference sequence). The J segment lost 0 bases and the V segment lost 6 bases, leaving 8 bases of the junction unmatched. The CDR3 loop spans 14 amino acids.

This clonotype was picked up many times. The genes are TRBV9 and TRBJ2-5; 12 nucleotides match TRBD1. The V segment lost 3 bases and the J segment 5 bases; nucleotides outside the gene matches: 8. The germline V gene encodes CDR1 SGDLS and CDR2 YYNGEE. The CDR3 totals 16 residues. This CDR3 reads CASSGTPGQGAETQYF. The DNA for the CDR3 is TGTGCCAGCAGCGGTACACCGGGACAGGGGGCGGAGACCCAGTACTTC. The whole variable domain, filled in from reference TRBV9 and TRBJ2-5, reads DSGVTQTPKHLITATGQRVTLRCSPRSGDLSVYWYQQSLDQGLQFLIQYYNGEERAKGNILERFSAQQFPDLHSELNLSSLELGDSALYFCASSGTPGQGAETQYFGPGTRLLVL.

This chain connects TRBV5-1 to TRBJ2-3; D assignment may be TRBD1 or TRBD2 (6 bases each). V shed 4 bases and J shed 2 bases, with 11 bases lying between them. Germline V lookup: CDR1 SGHRS, CDR2 YFSETQ. The CDR3 has 14 amino acids. CDR3 nucleotides: TGCGCCAGCAGCAAGGGGGGACCCACAGATACGCAGTATTTT. Residues: CASSKGGPTDTQYF.

J is TRBJ1-4 and V is TRBV11-1; 8 nucleotides match TRBD1. J lost 3 bases, V lost 0 bases, and 3 bases had no gene match. Germline V lookup: CDR1 SGHAT, CDR2 FQDESV (reference sequence). The CDR3 spans 16 residues. In DNA, the CDR3 is TGTGCCAGCAGCTTAGCGCCGGGACAGGCTAATGAAAAACTGTTTTTT. Amino acids: CASSLAPGQANEKLFF.

The chain recombines TRBV29-1 with TRBJ2-1; D is ambiguous. There are 14 residues in the CDR3. Germline assignment: CDR1 SQVTM and CDR2 ANQGSEA. The germline V and J ends were trimmed by 6 bases and 2 bases, with 14 bases remaining between them. CDR3 bases: TGCAGCGTCCTCCTTGGGCGTCCCTACAATGAGCAGTTCTTC. Translation: CSVLLGRPYNEQFF.

CDR3 sequence: CASRSGGTGELFF. CDR3 in DNA: TGTGCCAGCAGGTCAGGGGGCACCGGGGAGCTGTTTTTT. The chain recombines TRBV2 with TRBJ2-2; 7 bases line up with TRBD1. Trimming took 6 bases from V and 4 from J; bases not matched to a gene: 2. This CDR3 has 13 residues. The germline V gene has CDR1 SNHLY and CDR2 FYNNEI.

This clonotype is classed as medium-sized. V is TRBV7-9 and J is TRBJ1-2; the D gene is possibly TRBD1 (5 bases). Per the germline V gene, CDR1 is SEHNR and CDR2 is FQNEAQ (reference sequence). The CDR3 consists of 15 residues. Between the trimmed V and J ends, which lost 5 bases and 8 bases, there was a span of 21 bases. Here the CDR3 reads CASSDRNGGGGGYTF. The DNA of the CDR3 is TGTGCCAGCAGCGACAGAAATGGGGGGGGTGGCGGCTACACCTTC.

Many counts were recorded for this clonotype. This chain joins TRBV6-2 or TRBV6-3 and TRBJ1-5; D remains ambiguous. The V end was cut by 5 bases, the J end by 0 bases, with 11 bases between. Germline V gene lookup returns CDR1 MNHEY and CDR2 SVGEGT. This CDR3 is 15 amino acids long. CDR3 nucleotide sequence: TGTGCCAGCAGTCACCCCCTAGGTAGCAATCAGCCCCAGCATTTT. Its protein is CASSHPLGSNQPQHF.

The chain carries TRBV20-1 and TRBJ2-3; 10 bases agree with TRBD2. The ends lost 1 base at V and 0 bases at J; junction bases unmatched: 7. The CDR3 contains 17 residues. Germline V gene sequence: CDR1 DFQATT, CDR2 SNEGSKA (reference sequence). The CDR3 DNA is TGCAGTGCTAGAGTCCCCAGGACTAGCGGCAGCACAGATACGCAGTATTTT. It is translated as CSARVPRTSGSTDTQYF.

This clonotype occurred a few times. The V gene is TRBV11-3, the J gene TRBJ1-5, with 12 bases lining up with TRBD1. The junction had 10 bases not matched to a gene; V was cut back by 10 bases and J by 6 bases. This CDR3 region has 15 residues. Germline V gives CDR1 SGHNT, CDR2 YENEEA. CDR3 DNA: TGTGCCACCGGAGCCGGGACAGGGGGCACTCAGCCCCAGCATTTT. This sequence encodes CATGAGTGGTQPQHF.

This clonotype appeared many times. The rearrangement joins TRBV6-2 or TRBV6-3 to TRBJ1-5; TRBD1 aligns across 7 bases. Trimming took 5 bases from V and 6 from J; bases not matched to a gene: 7. Germline values: CDR1 MNHEY, CDR2 SVGEGT. This CDR3 comprises 14 residues. The CDR3 here is CASSLTGASQPQHF. The CDR3 DNA follows: TGTGCCAGCAGTCTTACAGGGGCGAGTCAGCCCCAGCATTTT.